This TCR beta chain was retrieved from a study of cytomegalovirus exposure and HLA in healthy donors. Study results and caveats: It was taken for granted in presence/absence analyses that sequencing depth across donors was roughly uniform.

The PCR contained 60 Vbeta and 13 Jbeta primers. Produced via immunoSEQ multiplex PCR; TCRdb's table is partial and in-frame only. Recorded here are under 130,000 clones; the top ten clones represent less than 4%. The germline CDR1 and CDR2 sequences are SGHAT and FQNNGV. J lost 2 bases, V lost 5 bases, and 10 bases had no gene match. The CDR3 contains 17 residues. Remarks on this clone: The antigen remains unidentified.

The rearrangement joins TRBV11-2 to TRBJ1-4, with 8 bases that match TRBD1. The sequenced sample consisted of PBMCs. The TCR comes from a man in his forties or fifties in good health and CMV-seronegative. CDR3 amino acids: CASSTKTQGATNEKLFF. CDR3 coding DNA: TGTGCCAGCAGCACTAAAACCCAGGGGGCCACTAATGAAAAACTGTTTTTT.